The T cell receptor beta chain under discussion was sequenced for a study of T cell responses to AZD1222 COVID-19 vaccine. Study-wide results and caveats: Vaccine-associated CD4 TCRs spanned spike, dominant at 160-218 and 743-854.

Details on this clone: Its antigen remains unknown.

Produced via immunoSEQ multiplex PCR; TCRdb's table is partial and in-frame only. The sample lists 60,000 or so clones; around 83% were seen once. The CDR3 runs to 15 residues. The germline CDR1 and CDR2 sequences are SGHNT and YYREEE (reference sequence). V was clipped by 6 bases and J by 8 bases, with 23 bases between them. The rearrangement uses TRBV5-4 and TRBJ1-2, with TRBD1 as a possible D gene (6 bases). The sample here was peripheral blood, taken on day 0 of AZD1222 vaccination. This TCR derives from an adult in good health. DNA of the CDR3: TGTGCCAGCACGGCAGCGGGGGCCCTGGCCCCAGGCTACACCTTC. This codes for CASTAAGALAPGYTF. Variable domain in full (rest from reference TRBV5-4 and TRBJ1-2): ETGVTQSPTHLIKTRGQQVTLRCSSQSGHNTVSWYQQALGQGPQFIFQYYREEENGRGNFPPRFSGLQFPNYSSELNVNALELDDSALYLCASTAAGALAPGYTFGSGTRLTVV.